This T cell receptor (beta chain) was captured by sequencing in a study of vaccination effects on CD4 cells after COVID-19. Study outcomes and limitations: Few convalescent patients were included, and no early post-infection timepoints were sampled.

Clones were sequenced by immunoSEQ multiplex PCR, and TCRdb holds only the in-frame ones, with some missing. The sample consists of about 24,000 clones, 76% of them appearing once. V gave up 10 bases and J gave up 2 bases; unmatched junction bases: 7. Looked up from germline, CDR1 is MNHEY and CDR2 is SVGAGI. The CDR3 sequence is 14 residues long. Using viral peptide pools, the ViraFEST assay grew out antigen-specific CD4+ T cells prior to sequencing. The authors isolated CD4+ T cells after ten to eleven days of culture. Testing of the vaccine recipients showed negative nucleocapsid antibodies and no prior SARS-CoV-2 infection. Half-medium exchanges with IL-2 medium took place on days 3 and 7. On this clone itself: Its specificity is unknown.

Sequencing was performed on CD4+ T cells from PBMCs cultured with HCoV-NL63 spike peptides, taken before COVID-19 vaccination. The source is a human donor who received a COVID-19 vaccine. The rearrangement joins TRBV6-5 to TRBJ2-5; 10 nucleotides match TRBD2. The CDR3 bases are TGTGCCACCAAAAGCGGGGGGGCACAAGAGACCCAGTACTTC. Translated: CATKSGGAQETQYF.